This is a list of T cell receptor beta chains from one sample in a study of OX40 agonist ivuxolimab in advanced cancers. The data were produced by immunoSEQ multiplex PCR, yet TCRdb's version contains in-frame clones alone and is incomplete. The sample contains 65,000 to 90,000 clones, 85% of which appear only once. The source was CD4+ or CD8+ T cells sorted from blood, collected in a trial of the OX40 agonist ivuxolimab. These receptor sequences come from an adult with an advanced solid tumor such as melanoma, head and neck, liver or kidney cancer. Both conserved end residues are part of each CDR3. Each record gives: D gene, clone size, J gene, V gene, CDR3 protein, CDR3 DNA. A D gene is named only where the DNA matches it firmly. Some rows mark clone size as missing; the rest say once, few, many or name a class of expanded clone.

D: .
size: .
J: TRBJ1-6
V: TRBV7-3
CDR3: CASSLALSSYNSPLHF
DNA: TGTGCCAGCAGCTTAGCGCTTAGCTCCTATAATTCACCCCTCCACTTT

D: TRBD2
size: few
J: TRBJ2-7
V: TRBV11-3
CDR3: CASSSGTSGYEQYF
DNA: TGTGCCAGCAGTTCCGGGACTAGCGGCTACGAGCAGTACTTC

D: .
size: once
J: TRBJ1-2
V: TRBV5-1
CDR3: CASNPSPSLSGYTF
DNA: TGCGCCAGCAACCCCTCCCCTTCCCTATCTGGCTACACCTTC

D: .
size: .
J: TRBJ1-5
V: TRBV5-8
CDR3: CASSLLGDSNQPQHF
DNA: TGTGCCAGCAGCTTGTTGGGGGATAGCAATCAGCCCCAGCATTTT

D: TRBD2
size: .
J: TRBJ2-7
V: TRBV6-5
CDR3: CASSYGTRPYEQYF
DNA: TGTGCCAGCAGTTACGGGACTAGGCCCTACGAGCAGTACTTC

D: .
size: once
J: TRBJ1-1
V: TRBV10-3
CDR3: CAISEPGTEAFF
DNA: TGTGCCATCAGTGAACCTGGCACTGAAGCTTTCTTT

D: TRBD2
size: few
J: TRBJ2-2
V: TRBV2
CDR3: CARTGSAGGGTGELFF
DNA: TGTGCCAGAACGGGGTCAGCGGGAGGAGGCACCGGGGAGCTGTTTTTT

D: TRBD2
size: .
J: TRBJ2-3
V: TRBV5-1
CDR3: CASSLALAATDTQYF
DNA: TGCGCCAGCAGCTTGGCTCTAGCGGCAACAGATACGCAGTATTTT

D: .
size: .
J: TRBJ1-1
V: TRBV6-4
CDR3: CASAPGWGEQTEAFF
DNA: TGTGCCAGCGCCCCTGGGTGGGGAGAACAAACTGAAGCTTTCTTT

D: .
size: .
J: TRBJ1-4
V: TRBV5-8
CDR3: CASSLINEKLFF
DNA: TGTGCCAGCAGCTTGATTAATGAAAAACTGTTTTTT

D: TRBD2
size: .
J: TRBJ2-7
V: TRBV7-2
CDR3: CASSQTTSGILYEQYF
DNA: TGTGCCAGCAGCCAGACGACTAGCGGGATTTTATACGAGCAGTACTTC

D: .
size: .
J: TRBJ1-1
V: TRBV2
CDR3: CASSTILNTEAFF
DNA: TGTGCCAGCAGCACCATATTGAACACTGAAGCTTTCTTT

D: .
size: .
J: TRBJ2-3
V: TRBV5-1
CDR3: CASSLAGTLLFPDTQYF
DNA: TGCGCCAGCAGCTTGGCCGGGACCCTTCTTTTTCCAGATACGCAGTATTTT

D: TRBD1
size: .
J: TRBJ2-2
V: TRBV5-4
CDR3: CASSARDRARAGELFF
DNA: TGTGCCAGCAGCGCCCGGGACAGGGCGCGCGCCGGGGAGCTGTTTTTT

D: TRBD2
size: .
J: TRBJ2-5
V: TRBV7-8
CDR3: CASSLAGLGGETQYF
DNA: TGTGCCAGCAGCTTGGCGGGACTAGGGGGAGAGACCCAGTACTTC

D: .
size: .
J: TRBJ2-7
V: TRBV28
CDR3: CASSLGGTPSYEQYF
DNA: TGTGCCAGCAGTTTAGGCGGGACACCGTCCTACGAGCAGTACTTC

D: TRBD2
size: once
J: TRBJ2-7
V: TRBV7-2
CDR3: CASSLGSGGSVYEQYF
DNA: TGTGCCAGCAGCTTAGGGTCGGGCGGGAGCGTTTACGAGCAGTACTTC

D: TRBD2
size: .
J: TRBJ2-3
V: TRBV2
CDR3: CASSGSTLAGALTDTQYF
DNA: TGTGCCAGCAGTGGGTCGACTTTAGCGGGAGCGCTCACAGATACGCAGTATTTT

D: TRBD1
size: few
J: TRBJ1-4
V: TRBV4-2
CDR3: CASSQPGTGDEKLFF
DNA: TGTGCCAGCAGCCAACCCGGGACAGGGGATGAAAAACTGTTTTTT

D: .
size: .
J: TRBJ1-3
V: TRBV19
CDR3: CASSIGGSRGSSGNTIYF
DNA: TGTGCCAGTAGTATAGGTGGGAGTAGGGGCTCCTCTGGAAACACCATATATTTT

D: .
size: .
J: TRBJ1-5
V: TRBV6-1
CDR3: CASSMSNQPQHF
DNA: TGTGCCAGCAGCATGAGCAATCAGCCCCAGCATTTT

D: TRBD2
size: .
J: TRBJ2-1
V: TRBV14
CDR3: CASSQDGEGSFFSYNEQFF
DNA: TGTGCCAGCAGCCAAGATGGGGAGGGCAGCTTCTTCTCCTACAATGAGCAGTTCTTC

D: .
size: .
J: TRBJ1-6
V: TRBV7-9
CDR3: CASSYDSRPNSPLHF
DNA: TGTGCCAGCAGCTATGACAGTAGACCTAATTCACCCCTCCACTTT

D: .
size: .
J: TRBJ2-7
V: TRBV4-3
CDR3: CASSQQWGRVSYEQYF
DNA: TGCGCCAGCAGCCAGCAGTGGGGGAGAGTCTCCTACGAGCAGTACTTC

D: .
size: .
J: TRBJ1-1
V: TRBV7-9
CDR3: CASSLFGGQGTVNTEAFF
DNA: TGTGCCAGCAGCTTATTTGGAGGGCAGGGAACGGTGAACACTGAAGCTTTCTTT

D: .
size: .
J: TRBJ2-6
V: TRBV28
CDR3: CASSPPFSGANVLTF
DNA: TGTGCCAGCAGTCCCCCCTTCTCTGGGGCCAACGTCCTGACTTTC

D: .
size: .
J: TRBJ2-3
V: TRBV21-1
CDR3: CASSKEDSGRRDTQYF
DNA: TGTGCCAGCAGCAAAGAGGACTCCGGAAGGCGGGATACGCAGTATTTT

D: .
size: .
J: TRBJ2-3
V: TRBV27
CDR3: CASKVGLSTDTQYF
DNA: TGTGCCAGCAAAGTTGGGCTGAGCACAGATACGCAGTATTTT

D: .
size: once
J: TRBJ2-5
V: TRBV20-1
CDR3: CSARAQETQYF
DNA: TGCAGTGCAAGGGCTCAAGAGACCCAGTACTTC

D: TRBD1
size: .
J: TRBJ1-6
V: TRBV7-2
CDR3: CASSPRTGGRVNSPLHF
DNA: TGTGCCAGCAGCCCCCGGACAGGGGGTAGGGTTAATTCACCCCTCCACTTT

D: .
size: .
J: TRBJ2-6
V: TRBV5-4
CDR3: CASSSLGGSSPGANVLTF
DNA: TGTGCCAGCAGCTCCCTCGGGGGATCCTCTCCTGGGGCCAACGTCCTGACTTTC

D: TRBD1
size: once
J: TRBJ1-4
V: TRBV18
CDR3: CASSPPGQGNEKLFF
DNA: TGTGCCAGCTCACCGCCGGGACAGGGGAATGAAAAACTGTTTTTT

D: .
size: .
J: TRBJ1-3
V: TRBV2
CDR3: CASSATSGNTIYF
DNA: TGTGCCAGCAGCGCGACTTCTGGAAACACCATATATTTT

D: .
size: .
J: TRBJ2-7
V: TRBV5-1
CDR3: CASSPDSGTSKEYF
DNA: TGCGCCAGCAGCCCAGACTCCGGGACAAGTAAGGAGTACTTC

D: .
size: once
J: TRBJ2-1
V: TRBV4-3
CDR3: CASSQTASHEQFF
DNA: TGCGCCAGCAGCCAAACAGCCTCCCATGAGCAGTTCTTC

D: .
size: .
J: TRBJ2-4
V: TRBV7-6
CDR3: CASSLWDRGAIGSLF
DNA: TGTGCCAGCAGCTTATGGGATAGGGGCGCGATTGGGTCTCTCTTC

D: TRBD1
size: .
J: TRBJ1-6
V: TRBV5-1
CDR3: CASSLGDRQVGFTLHF
DNA: TGCGCCAGCAGCTTGGGGGACAGGCAAGTGGGCTTCACCCTCCACTTT